This T cell receptor (beta chain) originates from a study of shared clonotypes between healthy human individuals. Several immunoSEQ plates held equal portions of the genomic DNA taken from each subset. Replicate sorted-subset PCRs were loaded with about 0.2 ug DNA, 31,000 or so T cell genomes. Only in-frame clones appear in the TCRdb table, and some are missing; sequencing was by immunoSEQ multiplex PCR. This repertoire shows roughly 590,000 clones, about 95% found once; its top ten account for 0.1% to 0.11%. As to this clone: Its target is unknown.

Naive CD8 populations comprised CD45RO-negative cells positively selected for CCR7, excluding terminally differentiated effector memory CD45RA+ cells. Donors, without exception, were Caucasian adults residing in Nashville, Tennessee. Findings and caveats of the study: Researchers found naive subsets generally carried larger estimated richness than memory subsets.

Trimming pared 3 bases from V and 0 bases from J, leaving 9 bases between. Germline-derived CDR1 and CDR2 are SGHKS and YYEKEE (reference sequence). CDR3 length equals 14 residues. The TCR sequence derives from a young woman in good health. This chain links TRBV5-5 with TRBJ1-1, with D unresolved. Sequenced: naive CD8+ T cells sorted from blood. The CDR3 sequence is CASSWAQMNTEAFF. The CDR3 DNA is TGTGCCAGCAGCTGGGCGCAAATGAACACTGAAGCTTTCTTT.